Below, one T cell receptor beta chain is given with its context. Germline loops: CDR1 SNHLY, CDR2 FYNNEI. With 7 bases clipped from V and 0 bases from J, the junction kept 12 bases outside the gene matches. The CDR3 totals 18 residues. Through a sample-barcoded 5' primer and a J-beta primer mix, a second PCR was run for roughly 7 to 11 cycles. TCRdb used MiXCR to reprocess the 5' RACE reads, holding one entry per CDR3 protein. The top ten hold 6.5% to 8.5% of the sample, which has around 1.5 million distinct CDR3 sequences, approximately 59% seen once. This specimen comes from a study of blood T cells in healthy people across ages.

The sample taken for sequencing was blood. This receptor was identified in a man between 18 and 35 years old in good health. The chain is built from TRBV2 and TRBJ2-7; 13 bases are a match to TRBD2. CDR3 region: CASNPPGLAGLSSYEQYF. The CDR3 DNA follows: TGTGCCAGCAACCCACCGGGACTAGCGGGACTTAGCTCCTACGAGCAGTACTTC.